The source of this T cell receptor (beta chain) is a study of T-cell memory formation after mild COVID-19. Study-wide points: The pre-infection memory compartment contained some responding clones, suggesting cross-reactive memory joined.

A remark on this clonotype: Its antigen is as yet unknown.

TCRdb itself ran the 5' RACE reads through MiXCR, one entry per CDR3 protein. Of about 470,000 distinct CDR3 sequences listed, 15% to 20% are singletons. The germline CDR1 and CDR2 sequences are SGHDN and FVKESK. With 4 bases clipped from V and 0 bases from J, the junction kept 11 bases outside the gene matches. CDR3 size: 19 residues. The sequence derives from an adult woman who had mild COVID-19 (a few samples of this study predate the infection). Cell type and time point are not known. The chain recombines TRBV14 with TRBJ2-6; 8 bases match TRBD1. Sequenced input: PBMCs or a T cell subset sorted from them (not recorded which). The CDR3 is CASSPPYQGAFSGANVLTF. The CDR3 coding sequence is TGTGCCAGCAGCCCCCCCTACCAGGGGGCCTTCTCTGGGGCCAACGTCCTGACTTTC.